The subject of this entry is one TCR beta chain. Germline V gives CDR1 SGHAT, CDR2 FQNNGV. Trimming removed 5 bases from V and 5 bases from J, with 19 bases in between. This CDR3 has 15 residues. The sample belongs to a study of blood T cell repertoires in COVID-19. Some clones are missing from TCRdb's copy, which holds only in-frame ones; the method was immunoSEQ multiplex PCR. The sample has 200,000 or so clones, around 80% seen once; the top ten hold around 5.1%. The source material was peripheral blood. The chain has TRBV11-2 and TRBJ2-7, with D maybe TRBD1 (5 bases). This sequence was found in a woman in her seventies with acute or convalescent COVID-19. The CDR3 loop is CASSGKGFRLDEQYF. The CDR3 bases are TGTGCCAGCAGCGGCAAGGGGTTCAGACTCGACGAGCAGTACTTC. Full variable domain (rest looked up from reference TRBV11-2 and TRBJ2-7): EAGVAQSPRYKIIEKRQSVAFWCNPISGHATLYWYQQILGQGPKLLIQFQNNGVVDDSQLPKDRFSAERLKGVDSTLKIQPAKLEDSAVYLCASSGKGFRLDEQYFGPGTRLTVT.